The TCR beta chain described here comes from a study of T-cell reconstitution after alpha-beta-depleted transplantation in children. Study findings and constraints: By one year post-transplant, T-cell counts and diversity largely arose from T cells that were newly produced. It was reported that alpha-beta T cells came from several hundred expanded graft clones (about two months after transplant). The origin of high day-60 TCRbeta diversity in some patients lay in surviving recipient T cells and thymic progenitors.

The CDR3 totals 10 residues. V gave up 6 bases and J gave up 5 bases, with 7 bases separating them. Germline loops: CDR1 DFQATT, CDR2 SNEGSKA (reference sequence). The authors prepared the TCRbeta library with unique molecular identifiers. Each CDR3 protein gets one entry after TCRdb re-called the PCR reads with MiXCR. The table records 580,000 or so distinct CDR3 sequences, 23% of them present only once. This clonotype was observed at least ten times. Antigen specificity is unknown. The starting material was PBMCs, mostly from graft donor cells, obtained 360 days after TCRalphabeta/CD19-depleted stem cell transplant. J is TRBJ2-5 and V is TRBV20-1; no definite D call. The sequence came from a boy under three years old who had a stem cell transplant for acute myeloid leukemia, so the T cells may come from the graft donor. CDR3 in amino acids: CSAKHETQYF. As DNA, the CDR3 is TGCAGTGCGAAACATGAGACCCAGTACTTC.